This TCR beta chain was recovered during a study of shared clonotypes between healthy human individuals. CD45RO negativity and positive selection for CCR7 defined naive CD8 cells, a population that excluded terminally differentiated effector memory CD45RA+ cells. Germline V gene data show CDR1 as SGHAT and CDR2 as FQNNGV. The CDR3 has 14 residues. The V segment lost 0 bases and the J segment 2 bases; nucleotides outside the gene matches: 0. TCRdb's copy holds only in-frame clones and misses some; the assay was immunoSEQ multiplex PCR. The data hold 660,000 or so clones, with about 96% observed a single time.

The sample taken for sequencing was naive CD8+ T cells sorted from blood. The rearrangement uses TRBV11-2 and TRBJ2-7, with 8 bases identical to TRBD1. This TCR derives from a woman aged 25 to 39 in good health. CDR3 in DNA: TGTGCCAGCAGCTTAGAGGACAGGGCCTACGAGCAGTACTTC. Its translation: CASSLEDRAYEQYF.